This T cell receptor (beta chain) was documented in a study of blood T cells in healthy people across ages. This clonotype showed up just once. Its antigen is still unknown. Donors were systemically healthy Caucasian individuals from Russia aged about 6 to 95 years. Alongside a J-beta primer mix, a sample-barcoded 5' primer served in a second PCR lasting about 7 to 11 cycles. Each cDNA molecule, via a template-switch adaptor with 12 random nucleotides, was tagged. TCRdb passed the 5' RACE reads through MiXCR, listing each CDR3 protein once. Of about 1.4 million distinct CDR3 sequences listed, approximately 59% are singletons. There are 15 residues in the CDR3. V was cut by 1 base and J by 0 bases, with 9 bases left in between. Germline V CDR1 and CDR2: MNHEY, SVGEGT. Study conclusions and caveats: It was not known whether donors were CMV positive (a possible confounder of expanded clonotype changes).

The chain couples TRBV6-2 or TRBV6-3 to TRBJ1-1; D gene ambiguous. The TCR originated in a man aged 18 to 30 in good health. The sequenced sample was blood. CDR3 bases: TGTGCCAGCAGTTACTTCCCGAACATGAACACTGAAGCTTTCTTT. This encodes CASSYFPNMNTEAFF.